Following are 8 T cell receptor beta chains from one sample sequenced in a study of T cells in Graves' hyperthyroidism and ophthalmopathy. Regions amplified from RNA transcripts were the TCR beta CDR3 regions. The study used the HTBI primer set for a first-round RT-PCR of the TCR CDR3. Each CDR3 protein is one row after TCRdb ran MiXCR on the multiplex PCR reads. The sample includes about 680,000 distinct CDR3 sequences, 30% to 40% of them seen just once. Material: blood. All receptors derive from a woman in her forties with Graves' hyperthyroidism.

The chain combines TRBV24-1 with TRBJ2-3; D might be TRBD1 or TRBD2, each matching 5 bases. V gave up 4 bases and J gave up 6 bases, with 10 bases separating them. CDR1 is KGHDR and CDR2 is SFDVKD in the germline V gene. The CDR3 is 13 amino acids. Written as DNA, the CDR3 is TGTGCCACCAGTGACCTAGGGGAGGATACGCAGTATTTT. Protein sequence: CATSDLGEDTQYF.

About this clonotype itself: The junction departs from germline at one end; a sequencing error may be responsible. The V gene is TRBV7-3, the J gene TRBJ1-1, with a possible D match to TRBD1 (6 bases). Looked up from germline, CDR1 is SGHTA and CDR2 is FQGTGA. The CDR3 totals 16 residues. The CDR3 coding sequence is TGTGCCAGCAGCCCCCACCCGACAGGACTGAACGCTGAAGCTTTCTTT. Translated: CASSPHPTGLNAEAFF. The full variable domain, its missing parts supplied by reference TRBV7-3 and TRBJ1-1, is GAGVSQTPSNKVTEKGKYVELRCDPISGHTALYWYRQSLGQGPEFLIYFQGTGAADDSGLPNDRFFAVRPEGSVSTLKIQRTERGDSAVYLCASSPHPTGLNAEAFFGQGTRLTVV.

Of note for this clonotype: One end of the junction is discordant with germline, which a read error may explain. The rearrangement uses TRBV19 and TRBJ1-6; D gene ambiguous. The CDR3 contains 9 residues. Germline CDR1 LNHDA, CDR2 SQIVND (reference sequence). As DNA, the CDR3 is TGTGCCAGTAGTATAGCGATCGGCTTT. Translating it yields CASSIAIGF.

V gene TRBV9 combines with J gene TRBJ2-5, with 10 bases lining up with TRBD1. This CDR3 region has 15 residues. CDR1 and CDR2 (germline): SGDLS, YYNGEE. V shed 2 bases, J shed 5 bases, and the junction held 6 bases outside the gene matches. This CDR3 is CASSVGDRGHETQYF. Written as DNA, the CDR3 is TGTGCCAGCAGCGTCGGAGACAGGGGGCATGAGACCCAGTACTTC.

The chain combines TRBV9 with TRBJ1-4; weak D call: TRBD1 (5 bases). CDR1 and CDR2 (germline): SGDLS, YYNGEE. Trimming cost V 0 bases and J 7 bases, with 13 bases left between them. This CDR3 contains 15 residues. The CDR3 spells CASSVAGTRGEKLFF. DNA of the CDR3: TGTGCCAGCAGCGTAGCCGGGACTCGGGGTGAAAAACTGTTTTTT.

This clonotype came up many times. V usage is TRBV7-2 and J usage is TRBJ1-5; D unresolved. Germline V lookup: CDR1 SGHTA, CDR2 FQGNSA. The CDR3 is made up of 14 amino acids. The ends were cut back, 2 bases at V and 4 bases at J, with 9 bases in the middle. The CDR3 bases are TGTGCCAGCAGCTTAACAACAGCGAATCAGCCCCAGCATTTT. This codes for CASSLTTANQPQHF.

The gene calls are TRBV6-5 and TRBJ1-3; D might be TRBD1 (5 bases). Germline assignment: CDR1 MNHEY and CDR2 SVGAGI. The ends were cut back, 0 bases at V and 0 bases at J, with 9 bases in the middle. The CDR3 spans 16 residues. The CDR3 is CASSYSRGVSGNTIYF. DNA of the CDR3: TGTGCCAGCAGTTACTCCCGGGGGGTCTCTGGAAACACCATATATTTT.

About this clonotype itself: A read error may be the cause here, since a much bigger clone is one base away. The rearrangement joins TRBV11-2 to TRBJ2-7; tentative D call: TRBD1 (5 bases). The CDR3 sequence is 15 residues long. The germline V gene has CDR1 SGHAT and CDR2 FQNNGV. Here the CDR3 DNA reads TGTGCCGGCAGCTTAGTAGCCGGACAAGGCTACGAGCAGTACTTC. Translation: CAGSLVAGQGYEQYF.